A single sample is the source of the 18 T cell receptor beta chains below, sequenced in a study of CD8+CD57+ T cells in acquired aplastic anemia. Using genomic DNA as the template, TCR beta VDJ and CDR3 profiling was carried out. TCRdb reprocessed the reads via MiXCR and lists one record per CDR3 protein. This sample has some 130,000 distinct CDR3 sequences, with around 48% found just once. The sequenced sample was sorted CD4+, CD8+, or CD8+CD57+ T cells (not recorded which) from PBMCs. These receptors all stem from a human donor in good health, serving as a control.

Of note for this clonotype: A read error may account for a junction end that differs from germline. The chain couples TRBV10-2 to TRBJ2-1; TRBD1 agrees at 9 bases. The CDR3 totals 15 residues. The germline CDR1 and CDR2 sequences are WSHSY and SAAADI. The DNA for the CDR3 is TGCGCCATCAGTCAAGGGACAGGGTTGTACAATGAGCAGTTCTTC. This translates into CAISQGTGLYNEQFF.

This clonotype was detected ten times or more. The rearrangement joins TRBV19 to TRBJ2-1; D tentatively reads TRBD1 or TRBD2 (5 bases each). V gave up 6 bases and J gave up 10 bases, with 22 bases separating them. This CDR3 comprises 15 residues. The V gene's germline CDR1 is LNHDA and CDR2 SQIVND (reference sequence). CDR3 bases: TGTGCCAGTAGGATCCGGGACCAACCGGCTGGGGAGCAGTTCTTC. Protein sequence: CASRIRDQPAGEQFF.

The V call is TRBV20-1, the J call TRBJ2-1; 14 positions match TRBD2. The germline gives CDR1 DFQATT, CDR2 SNEGSKA (reference sequence). The trim removed 6 bases at V and 9 bases at J, leaving 10 bases unmatched. The CDR3 runs to 15 residues. The chain's CDR3 is CSALVTSGGASEQFF. DNA of the CDR3: TGCAGTGCGCTAGTGACTAGCGGGGGGGCCAGTGAGCAGTTCTTC.

The chain recombines TRBV24-1 with TRBJ2-3; maybe TRBD1 (6 bases). This CDR3 is built from 13 residues. V lost 4 bases to trimming and J lost 4 bases, with 8 bases between them. Germline lookup yields CDR1 KGHDR and CDR2 SFDVKD. CDR3 DNA: TGTGCCACCAGTGACTGGACAGCAGATACGCAGTATTTT. This sequence encodes CATSDWTADTQYF.

This clonotype was seen only a few times. The chain joins TRBV12-3 or TRBV12-4 to TRBJ2-5, with D possibly TRBD2 on 7 matching bases. The germline V and J ends were trimmed by 6 bases and 2 bases, with 16 bases remaining between them. CDR3 length equals 15 residues. The CDR3 region has the DNA TGTGCCAGCAGGGCCCAGGGGAGGGTACAAGAGACCCAGTACTTC. This encodes CASRAQGRVQETQYF.

There are a few counts of this clonotype. A much larger clone lies one base from this, so it may be a read error. V and J are TRBV18 and TRBJ1-2; a weak D match, TRBD1 (6 bases). V lost 8 bases and J 6 bases, leaving 19 bases between the germline ends. Germline-derived CDR1 and CDR2 are KGHSH and LQKENI. The CDR3 runs to 14 residues. The CDR3 region is CASSYSTGMHGYTF. CDR3 nucleotides: TGTGCCAGCAGTTACTCCACAGGGATGCATGGCTACACCTTC.

In the case of this clonotype: One base away lies a much larger clone, so this may be a sequencing read error. The chain recombines TRBV6-2 or TRBV6-3 with TRBJ1-5; possible D gene TRBD1, 5 bases. The CDR3 has 15 amino acids. Germline V CDR1 and CDR2: MNHEY, SVGEGT. The CDR3 loop reads CASRYQGTSNQSQHF. Written as DNA, the CDR3 is TGTGCCAGCAGATATCAGGGAACCTCCAATCAGTCCCAGCATTTT.

The chain combines TRBV6-1 with TRBJ2-7; D uncertain. V lost 6 bases, J lost 2 bases, and 11 bases lay in between. The CDR3 runs to 13 residues. Germline-derived CDR1 and CDR2 are MNHNS and SASEGT. The CDR3 nucleotides are TGTGCCAGCAGCAACTTCGCCCCCTACGAGCAGTACTTC. Its protein is CASSNFAPYEQYF.

This clonotype was counted ten times or more. This chain links TRBV3-1 with TRBJ1-3; the match to TRBD1 covers 7 bases. Looked up from germline, CDR1 is LGHDT and CDR2 is YNNKEL (reference sequence). The CDR3 runs to 14 residues. The junction had 8 bases not matched to a gene; V was cut back by 1 base and J by 11 bases. In DNA, the CDR3 is TGTGCCAGCAGCCAAGCTGACAGGGAAAGGCCCATATATTTT. Amino acids: CASSQADRERPIYF.

In its sample, this clonotype was seen a few times. The junction departs from germline at one end; a sequencing error may be responsible. The V call is TRBV2, the J call TRBJ1-1; weak D call: TRBD1 (5 bases). Per germline, CDR1 SNHLY and CDR2 FYNNEI. This CDR3 has 12 residues. This chain's CDR3 is CASGDSNTGVFF. The CDR3, as DNA: TGTGCCAGCGGTGACAGTAACACTGGAGTTTTCTTT.

V usage is TRBV4-3 and J usage is TRBJ1-6; possibly TRBD1 for D (6 bases). There are 15 residues in the CDR3. Trimming left V 9 bases short and J 9 bases short, with 21 bases between. Germline V gene sequence: CDR1 LGHNA, CDR2 YSLEER. CDR3 region: CARRLGAGDASPLHF. CDR3 in DNA: TGCGCCAGACGCTTGGGGGCAGGGGACGCTTCACCCCTCCACTTT.

This clonotype has at least ten counts. The chain uses TRBV3-1 and TRBJ1-1; D is possibly TRBD1 (6 bases). The CDR3 runs to 13 residues. V lost 6 bases, J lost 5 bases, and 13 bases lay in between. In germline, CDR1 is LGHDT, CDR2 YNNKEL (reference sequence). DNA of the CDR3: TGTGCCAGCAGTTTCAACAGGGAGACTGAAGCTTTCTTT. Protein sequence: CASSFNRETEAFF. The full variable domain, with the rest looked up from reference TRBV3-1 and TRBJ1-1, is DTAVSQTPKYLVTQMGNDKSIKCEQNLGHDTMYWYKQDSKKFLKIMFSYNNKELIINETVPNRFSPKSPDKAHLNLHINSLELGDSAVYFCASSFNRETEAFFGQGTRLTVV.

This clonotype was counted many times. The CDR3 region is CASSPQFLATTSPLHF. The CDR3 region has the DNA TGTGCCAGCAGCCCACAATTCCTAGCCACGACTTCACCCCTCCACTTT. This chain uses TRBV9 with TRBJ1-6; D is uncertain. Germline-derived CDR1 and CDR2 are SGDLS and YYNGEE. This CDR3 comprises 16 residues. V was clipped by 4 bases and J by 9 bases, with 20 bases between them.

This clonotype showed up many times. The chain links TRBV6-1 to TRBJ2-1; 8 nucleotides match TRBD2. Trimming cost V 6 bases and J 9 bases; bases outside gene matches: 13. This CDR3 comprises 15 residues. Germline CDR1 is MNHNS and CDR2 is SASEGT. The CDR3 sequence is CASRASGGANLEQFF. The CDR3 region has the DNA TGTGCCAGCAGAGCGAGCGGGGGTGCCAACCTTGAGCAGTTCTTC.

About this clonotype: Here the CDR3 omits its conserved ending phenylalanine or tryptophan, so a read error is the likely source. The chain recombines TRBV4-3 with TRBJ1-6; D not certain. The CDR3 extends over 14 amino acids. The V and J ends lost 1 base and 7 bases respectively, with 8 bases between them. CDR1 is LGHNA and CDR2 is YSLEER in the germline V gene. In DNA form, the CDR3 reads TGCGCCAGCAGCCAAGTAGACTCCAATTCACCCCTCCACCTT. It codes for CASSQVDSNSPLHL.

The chain employs TRBV15 and TRBJ1-6; D is unresolved. Trimming took 0 bases from V and 10 from J, leaving 16 bases between them. This CDR3 is built from 16 residues. Germline lookup yields CDR1 LNHNV and CDR2 YYDKDF (reference sequence). CDR3 DNA: TGTGCCACCAGCAGAGATAGGGCCAGGACTGGCTCACCCCTCCACTTT. Its protein is CATSRDRARTGSPLHF.

This chain uses TRBV24-1 with TRBJ2-7, with a weak D call TRBD1 (6 bases). Germline CDR1 reads KGHDR; CDR2 reads SFDVKD. V lost 6 bases to trimming and J lost 7 bases, with 15 bases between them. This CDR3 is built from 13 residues. For the CDR3, the DNA is TGTGCCACCAGTTTGGGCGGAAGGGGGGAGCAGTACTTC. Translation gives CATSLGGRGEQYF.

This chain joins TRBV25-1 and TRBJ1-2; D might be TRBD1 (5 bases). CDR1 and CDR2 from the germline V gene are MGHDK and SYGVNS. Trimming pared 3 bases from V and 3 bases from J, leaving 26 bases between. This CDR3 comprises 19 residues. CDR3 in amino acids: CASSDRRQSGTGKHYGYTF. In DNA, the CDR3 is TGTGCCAGCAGTGACCGTCGACAGTCCGGGACCGGTAAACACTATGGCTACACCTTC.